Below, 12 T cell receptor beta chains from the same sample are listed, as sequenced in a study of OX40 agonist ivuxolimab in advanced cancers. Sequenced by immunoSEQ multiplex PCR; TCRdb stores in-frame clones only, minus some. Of roughly 13,000 clones in the sample, about 83% were seen once. The material was CD4+ or CD8+ T cells sorted from blood, obtained in a trial of the OX40 agonist ivuxolimab. These receptors all stem from an adult with an advanced solid tumor such as melanoma, head and neck, liver or kidney cancer.

This chain joins TRBV5-4 and TRBJ2-3; 8 nucleotides line up with TRBD2. The V and J ends lost 4 bases and 2 bases, in that order; junction bases with no gene match: 6. The CDR3 runs 15 residues. CDR1 and CDR2 from the germline V gene are SGHNT and YYREEE (reference sequence). DNA of the CDR3: TGTGCCAGCAGCCCGGGGGGGCGGGACACAGATACGCAGTATTTT. Residues: CASSPGGRDTDTQYF.

The gene calls are TRBV23-1 and TRBJ2-1; D is uncertain. TRBV23-1 is flagged as an ORF with uncertain function. The length of the CDR3 is 15 residues. V lost 0 bases and J lost 5, with 11 bases in between. This CDR3 is CASSQSRVKHNEQFF. The DNA of the CDR3 is TGCGCCAGCAGTCAATCGCGAGTCAAGCACAATGAGCAGTTCTTC.

The sample holds one count of this clone. The rearrangement links TRBV5-5 to TRBJ2-5, with D maybe TRBD1 (6 bases). The germline CDR1 and CDR2 sequences are SGHKS and YYEKEE (reference sequence). V was clipped by 4 bases and J by 0 bases, with 10 bases between them. The CDR3 has 14 amino acids. The CDR3 protein is CASSLGQNQETQYF. Written as DNA, the CDR3 is TGTGCCAGCAGCCTCGGACAGAACCAAGAGACCCAGTACTTC.

The V gene is TRBV7-2, the J gene TRBJ2-3; D remains ambiguous. Germline CDR1 reads SGHTA; CDR2 reads FQGNSA. This CDR3 is 16 amino acids long. The V and J ends lost 3 bases and 0 bases respectively, with 13 bases between them. The CDR3 region is CASSFKESASTDTQYF. The CDR3 coding sequence is TGTGCCAGCAGCTTCAAAGAAAGCGCAAGCACAGATACGCAGTATTTT.

The V gene is TRBV7-9, the J gene TRBJ2-1; D might be TRBD2 (5 bases). V gave up 3 bases and J gave up 6 bases, with 18 bases separating them. The CDR3 extends over 16 amino acids. The germline gives CDR1 SEHNR, CDR2 FQNEAQ (reference sequence). Here the CDR3 reads CASSLDRGIIGNEQFF. DNA for the CDR3: TGTGCCAGCAGCTTGGATCGGGGTATAATCGGCAATGAGCAGTTCTTC.

The CDR3 bases are TGTGCCATCAAGCTCCCGGAGAACACTGAAGCTTTCTTT. Translation: CAIKLPENTEAFF. The chain is built from TRBV6-1 and TRBJ1-1, with D unresolved. The germline V and J ends were trimmed by 10 bases and 1 base, with 13 bases remaining between them. The length of the CDR3 is 13 residues. CDR1 MNHNS and CDR2 SASEGT come from the germline V gene.

This chain connects TRBV7-6 to TRBJ1-1; D unresolved. CDR3 length equals 17 residues. The V end was cut by 2 bases, the J end by 4 bases, with 20 bases between. CDR1 is SGHVS and CDR2 is FNYEAQ in the germline V gene. In DNA form, the CDR3 reads TGTGCCAGCAGCTTAACGGCACCCATGGGAACGGCCACTGAAGCTTTCTTT. It codes for CASSLTAPMGTATEAFF.

The chain is built from TRBV19 and TRBJ1-2; a weak D match, TRBD1 (6 bases). Per germline, CDR1 LNHDA and CDR2 SQIVND (reference sequence). The CDR3 extends over 17 amino acids. V lost 8 bases to trimming and J lost 1 base, with 23 bases between them. This CDR3 reads CASGRSRTASFNYGYTF. The CDR3, as DNA: TGTGCCAGTGGCAGAAGCAGGACAGCCTCTTTTAACTATGGCTACACCTTC.

The chain's CDR3 is CASSQDSIRPDPTKNIQYF. Written as DNA, the CDR3 is TGCGCCAGCAGCCAAGATAGTATACGGCCCGACCCCACCAAAAACATTCAGTACTTC. The V call is TRBV4-1, the J call TRBJ2-4; no clear D. The CDR3 extends over 19 amino acids. From germline, CDR1 is MGHRA and CDR2 YSYEKL. The V end lost 0 bases, the J end lost 2 bases, and 20 bases lay between the germline ends.

The chain couples TRBV2 to TRBJ2-3; no clear D gene. The length of the CDR3 is 16 residues. Between the trimmed V and J ends, which lost 1 base and 2 bases, there was a span of 13 bases. Germline CDR1 reads SNHLY; CDR2 reads FYNNEI. The CDR3 DNA reads TGTGCCAGCAGTGAAGGGTGGGAACGCTCCACAGATACGCAGTATTTT. This gives the protein CASSEGWERSTDTQYF.

This chain connects TRBV14 to TRBJ2-3; tentative D call: TRBD2 (5 bases). Looked up from germline, CDR1 is SGHDN and CDR2 is FVKESK. V lost 6 bases and J 4 bases, leaving 14 bases between the germline ends. The CDR3 is 14 residues long. CDR3: CASSGNSGADTQYF. In DNA form, the CDR3 reads TGTGCCAGCAGTGGGAACAGCGGAGCAGATACGCAGTATTTT. Supplemented by reference TRBV14 and TRBJ2-3, the full variable domain reads EAGVTQFPSHSVIEKGQTVTLRCDPISGHDNLYWYRRVMGKEIKFLLHFVKESKQDESGMPNNRFLAERTGGTYSTLKVQPAELEDSGVYFCASSGNSGADTQYFGPGTRLTVL.

The CDR3, as DNA: TGTTTCTCAGGCAGAGACCATGGAAACACCATATATTTT. Its protein is CFSGRDHGNTIYF. This sequence joins TRBV2 and TRBJ1-3; D ambiguous. Germline lookup yields CDR1 SNHLY and CDR2 FYNNEI. This CDR3 has 13 amino acids.